This T cell receptor (beta chain) was identified in a study of OX40 agonist ivuxolimab in advanced cancers. From germline, CDR1 is SGHDN and CDR2 FVKESK. The ends were cut back, 4 bases at V and 3 bases at J, with 4 bases in the middle. CDR3 size: 13 residues. Produced via immunoSEQ multiplex PCR; TCRdb's table is partial and in-frame only. The sample lists about 34,000 clones, 70% to 80% occurring once. This clone was seen just once. The starting material was CD4+ or CD8+ T cells sorted from blood, obtained in a trial of the OX40 agonist ivuxolimab. The chain combines TRBV14 with TRBJ1-6, with unresolved D. This receptor was identified in an adult with an advanced solid tumor such as melanoma, head and neck, liver or kidney cancer. The CDR3 protein is CASSPNYNSPLHF. For the CDR3, the DNA is TGTGCCAGCAGCCCTAACTATAATTCACCCCTCCACTTT.